This TCR beta chain appears in the sequencing data of a study of blood T cell repertoires in COVID-19. As for the study in general: COVID-19 samples collected from the United States, Italy and Spain covered acute and convalescent phases. T cells, B-cell-depleted T cells, or PBMCs supplied cDNA or gDNA.

Trimming at V came to 5 bases and at J to 4 bases, leaving 12 bases not matched to a gene. CDR1 is SNHLY, CDR2 FYNNEI, per germline. The CDR3 is 16 residues long. In the original analysis: Amplification with reference gene primers provided the estimates of nucleated cell counts. Sequenced by immunoSEQ multiplex PCR; TCRdb stores in-frame clones only, minus some. The DNA was the basis for D and trimming; V, J and clone size are from that table. Of 180,000 or so clones in the sample, roughly 86% were seen once. Input material: peripheral blood. The chain uses TRBV2 and TRBJ2-5, with 8 bases fitting TRBD2. The sequence was collected from a man aged 40-49 years with active or convalescent COVID-19. The CDR3 sequence: CASSSGRARGVETQYF. The DNA of the CDR3 is TGTGCCAGCAGTTCCGGGAGGGCCCGAGGTGTAGAGACCCAGTACTTC.